This TCR beta chain was sequenced in a study of T cells after yellow fever vaccination. V gave up 0 bases and J gave up 6 bases, with 5 bases separating them. The CDR3 totals 12 residues. Germline V gene lookup returns CDR1 SGHKS and CDR2 YYEKEE (reference sequence). TCRdb called the 5' RACE reads again in MiXCR, with one record for every CDR3 protein. This sample has around 70,000 distinct CDR3 sequences; roughly 6.9% occur once, and the top ten carry roughly 35%. This sequence originates from a man between 18 and 29 years old who received the YFV17D yellow fever vaccine. This specimen was CD8+ T cells sorted from PBMCs, taken about 5 days after the first yellow fever vaccination. The chain links TRBV5-5 to TRBJ2-3; D is unclear. The CDR3 DNA is TGTGCCAGCAGCTTGGAAATGGATACGCAGTATTTT. Its protein is CASSLEMDTQYF.